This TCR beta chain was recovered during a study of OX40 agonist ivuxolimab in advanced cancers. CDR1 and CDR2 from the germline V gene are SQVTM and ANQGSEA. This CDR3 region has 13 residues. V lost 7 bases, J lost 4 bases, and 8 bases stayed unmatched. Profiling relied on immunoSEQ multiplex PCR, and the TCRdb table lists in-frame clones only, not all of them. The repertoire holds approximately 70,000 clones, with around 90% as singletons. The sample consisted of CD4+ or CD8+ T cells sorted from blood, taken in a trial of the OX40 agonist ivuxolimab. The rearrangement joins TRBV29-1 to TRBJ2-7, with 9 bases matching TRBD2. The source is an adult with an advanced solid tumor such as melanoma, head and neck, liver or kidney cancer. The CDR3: CSGSTSGRYEQYF. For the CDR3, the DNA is TGCAGCGGATCGACTAGCGGTCGTTACGAGCAGTACTTC.